Listed here are 11 T cell receptor beta chains from one sample, sequenced in a study of blood T cell repertoires in COVID-19 (dated by TCRdb to about 2020). Receptor amplification or capture employed the immunoSEQ multiplex PCR assay. The table was pulled from immuneACCESS by TCRdb, which kept in-frame rearrangements only. Such tables lose some clones; where checked, under half of the loss comes from unresolved V genes, and the rest has no known cause. Present in this sample are 50,000 to 75,000 clones, under 80% of which were seen just once. In total, the top ten clones hold roughly 5% of the sample. The sequencing input was peripheral blood. The source of these receptors is a human donor in a cohort sampled during active COVID-19.

The chain links TRBV28 to TRBJ2-7; 12 bases fit TRBD2. The germline V gene has CDR1 MDHEN and CDR2 SYDVKM. The V segment lost 4 bases and the J segment 7 bases; nucleotides outside the gene matches: 11. The CDR3 covers 16 residues. The CDR3 DNA reads TGTGCCAGCAGTTCACTAGCGGGGGGCCGACGTGGGGAGCAGTACTTC. It translates to CASSSLAGGRRGEQYF.

The gene calls are TRBV10-3 and TRBJ1-2; TRBD1 matches at 8 bases. Looked up from germline, CDR1 is ENHRY and CDR2 is SYGVKD. The length of the CDR3 is 14 residues. The V gene end was trimmed by 3 bases and the J gene end by 8 bases; junction bases not matched to a gene: 8. The CDR3 DNA reads as TGTGCCATCAGTGACTCAGGGGGCGCTGAAGGCTACACCTTC. Protein sequence: CAISDSGGAEGYTF.

The V and J genes are TRBV19 and TRBJ2-4; D is possibly TRBD2 (6 bases). V was shortened by 5 bases and J by 1 base, with 27 bases between the two germline ends. The CDR3 is made up of 20 amino acids. CDR1 is LNHDA, CDR2 SQIVND, per germline (reference sequence). CDR3 coding DNA: TGTGCCAGTAGTGGAGACATTCGGCGGGGCGAAAAGGGGGCCAAAAACATTCAGTACTTC. It specifies CASSGDIRRGEKGAKNIQYF. Variable domain in full (rest from reference TRBV19 and TRBJ2-4): DGGITQSPKYLFRKEGQNVTLSCEQNLNHDAMYWYRQDPGQGLRLIYYSQIVNDFQKGDIAEGYSVSREKKESFPLTVTSAQKNPTAFYLCASSGDIRRGEKGAKNIQYFGAGTRLSVL.

This clone was seen a single time. The chain joins TRBV7-2 to TRBJ2-1; 9 bases line up with TRBD1. Losses at the gene ends were 1 base for V and 9 bases for J; bases not matched to a gene: 7. The CDR3 is 15 residues long. Germline V gene lookup returns CDR1 SGHTA and CDR2 FQGNSA. The CDR3, as DNA: TGTGCCAGCAGCTTAGTGCGGGACAGGGCATTTGAGCAGTTCTTC. Its translation is CASSLVRDRAFEQFF.

The chain employs TRBV18 and TRBJ2-5; no clear D. This CDR3 has 13 amino acids. The V and J ends lost 3 bases and 2 bases respectively, with 7 bases between them. In germline, CDR1 is KGHSH, CDR2 LQKENI. CDR3 coding DNA: TGTGCCAGCTCACCGAACAGTCAAGAGACCCAGTACTTC. Residues: CASSPNSQETQYF.

The J gene is TRBJ2-1, the V gene TRBV5-4, with 10 bases that match TRBD2. J lost 4 bases, V lost 2 bases, and 6 bases had no gene match. This CDR3 has 16 residues. CDR1 and CDR2 (germline): SGHNT, YYREEE (reference sequence). The CDR3 is CASSLAPSGGYNEQFF. For the CDR3, the DNA is TGTGCCAGCAGCTTAGCTCCTAGCGGGGGTTACAATGAGCAGTTCTTC.

The chain recombines TRBV24-1 with TRBJ2-7; D is perhaps TRBD1 (6 bases). Trimming took 7 bases from V and 6 from J, leaving 27 bases between them. There are 17 residues in the CDR3. The V gene's germline CDR1 is KGHDR and CDR2 SFDVKD. The CDR3 DNA reads TGTGCCACCAGAGTAATATTTACAGGGAAAGTGGAAAGCGAGCAGTACTTC. Translated, it gives CATRVIFTGKVESEQYF.

This clone occurred a few times. V is TRBV2 and J is TRBJ2-1; 7 bases map to TRBD2. V trimming: 9 bases; J trimming: 2 bases; junction bases outside the gene matches: 7. This CDR3 comprises 14 residues. From germline, CDR1 is SNHLY and CDR2 FYNNEI. The CDR3 region has the DNA TGTGCCAGTGCAGAAGGGACTACCTACAATGAGCAGTTCTTC. This gives the protein CASAEGTTYNEQFF. Full variable domain (remainder filled in from reference TRBV2 and TRBJ2-1): EPEVTQTPSHQVTQMGQEVILRCVPISNHLYFYWYRQILGQKVEFLVSFYNNEISEKSEIFDDQFSVERPDGSNFTLKIRSTKLEDSAMYFCASAEGTTYNEQFFGPGTRLTVL.

J is TRBJ2-7 and V is TRBV5-5, with TRBD2 matching over 12 bases. After removal of 4 bases from V and 4 bases from J, the junction contained 9 bases not matched to a gene. The germline gives CDR1 SGHKS, CDR2 YYEKEE (reference sequence). This CDR3 comprises 16 residues. DNA of the CDR3: TGTGCCAGCAGCCCCGGGGCTAGCGGGGGGGTATACGAGCAGTACTTC. Amino acids: CASSPGASGGVYEQYF.

The chain combines TRBV28 with TRBJ1-2; D remains unclear. Trimming removed 1 base at V and 8 bases at J, with 8 bases between. The CDR3 spans 12 residues. Germline CDR1 reads MDHEN; CDR2 reads SYDVKM. The CDR3 sequence: CASSLLGSGYTF. The CDR3 nucleotides are TGTGCCAGCAGTTTATTAGGGAGCGGCTACACCTTC.

This clone was seen only a few times. The chain links TRBV20-1 to TRBJ2-3, with 11 bases fitting TRBD2. The CDR3 is 14 amino acids. The V and J ends lost 3 bases and 7 bases, in that order; junction bases with no gene match: 6. CDR1 is DFQATT and CDR2 is SNEGSKA in the germline V gene (reference sequence). This chain's CDR3 is CSASSGGASNTQYF. In nucleotides, the CDR3 is TGCAGTGCTAGTAGCGGGGGGGCTTCAAATACGCAGTATTTT.